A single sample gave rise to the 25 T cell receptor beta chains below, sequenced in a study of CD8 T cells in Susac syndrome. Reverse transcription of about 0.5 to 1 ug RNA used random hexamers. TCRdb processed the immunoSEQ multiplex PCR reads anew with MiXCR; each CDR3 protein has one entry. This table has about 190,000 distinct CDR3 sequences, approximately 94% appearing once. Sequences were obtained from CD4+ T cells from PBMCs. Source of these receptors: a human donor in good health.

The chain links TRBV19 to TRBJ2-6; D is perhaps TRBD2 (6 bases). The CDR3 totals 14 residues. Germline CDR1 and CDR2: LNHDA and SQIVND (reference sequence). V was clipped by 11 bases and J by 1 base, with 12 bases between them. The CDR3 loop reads CASTRGSGANVLTF. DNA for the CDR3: TGTGCCTCGACTAGGGGTTCTGGGGCCAACGTCCTGACTTTC.

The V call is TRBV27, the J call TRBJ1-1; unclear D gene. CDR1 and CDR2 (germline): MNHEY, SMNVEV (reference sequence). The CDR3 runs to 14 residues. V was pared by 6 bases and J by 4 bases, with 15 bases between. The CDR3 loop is CASRLTLVGTEAFF. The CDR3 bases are TGTGCCAGCAGGCTGACACTCGTCGGCACTGAAGCTTTCTTT.

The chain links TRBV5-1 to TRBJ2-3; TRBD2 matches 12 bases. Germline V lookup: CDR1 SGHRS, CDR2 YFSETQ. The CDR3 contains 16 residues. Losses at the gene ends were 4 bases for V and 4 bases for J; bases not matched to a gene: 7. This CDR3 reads CASSTRTSGASDTQYF. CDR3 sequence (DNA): TGCGCCAGCAGCACCCGGACTAGCGGGGCTTCAGATACGCAGTATTTT.

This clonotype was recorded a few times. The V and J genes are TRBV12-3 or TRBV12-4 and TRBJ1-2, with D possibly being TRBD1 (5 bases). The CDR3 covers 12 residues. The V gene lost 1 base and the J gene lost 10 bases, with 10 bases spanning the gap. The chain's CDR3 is CASSLGGADYTF. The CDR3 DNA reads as TGTGCCAGCAGTTTAGGGGGCGCCGACTACACCTTC.

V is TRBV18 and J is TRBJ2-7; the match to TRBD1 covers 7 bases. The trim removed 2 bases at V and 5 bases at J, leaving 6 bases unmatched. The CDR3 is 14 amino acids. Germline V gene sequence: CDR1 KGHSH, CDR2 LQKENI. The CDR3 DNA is TGTGCCAGCTCACCAACGCGACAGGGCCACGAGCAGTACTTC. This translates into CASSPTRQGHEQYF.

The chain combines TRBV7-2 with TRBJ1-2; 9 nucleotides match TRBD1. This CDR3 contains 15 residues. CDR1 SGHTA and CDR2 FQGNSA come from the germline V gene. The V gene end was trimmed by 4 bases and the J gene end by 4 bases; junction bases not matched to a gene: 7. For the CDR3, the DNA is TGTGCCAGCAGCTCCCTCGGGACAGGGTTCTATGGCTACACCTTC. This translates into CASSSLGTGFYGYTF.

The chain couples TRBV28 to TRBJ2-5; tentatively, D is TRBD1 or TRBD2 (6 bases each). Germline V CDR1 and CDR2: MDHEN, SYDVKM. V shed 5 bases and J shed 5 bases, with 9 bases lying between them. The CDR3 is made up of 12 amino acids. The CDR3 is CASSGGRETQYF. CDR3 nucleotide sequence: TGTGCCAGCAGTGGGGGGCGTGAGACCCAGTACTTC.

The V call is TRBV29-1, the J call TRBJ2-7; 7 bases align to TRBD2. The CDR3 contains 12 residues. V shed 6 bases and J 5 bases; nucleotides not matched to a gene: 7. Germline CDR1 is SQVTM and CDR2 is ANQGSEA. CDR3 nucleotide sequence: TGCAGCGTGGGGGTGGGAGGGAACGAGCAGTACTTC. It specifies CSVGVGGNEQYF.

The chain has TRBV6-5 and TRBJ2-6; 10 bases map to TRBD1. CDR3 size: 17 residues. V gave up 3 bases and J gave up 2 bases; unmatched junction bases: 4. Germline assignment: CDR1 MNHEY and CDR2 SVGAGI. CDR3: CASSYTTGGTGANVLTF. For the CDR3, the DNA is TGTGCCAGCAGTTATACGACAGGGGGCACTGGGGCCAACGTCCTGACTTTC.

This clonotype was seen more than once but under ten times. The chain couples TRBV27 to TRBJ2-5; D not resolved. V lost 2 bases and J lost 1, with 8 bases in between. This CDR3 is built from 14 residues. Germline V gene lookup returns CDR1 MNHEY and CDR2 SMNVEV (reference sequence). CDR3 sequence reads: CASSLGNSQETQYF. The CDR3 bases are TGTGCCAGCAGTTTAGGGAACAGCCAAGAGACCCAGTACTTC.

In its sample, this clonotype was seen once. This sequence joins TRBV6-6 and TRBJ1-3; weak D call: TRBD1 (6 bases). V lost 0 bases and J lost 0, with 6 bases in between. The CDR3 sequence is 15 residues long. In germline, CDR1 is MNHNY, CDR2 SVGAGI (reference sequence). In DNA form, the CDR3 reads TGTGCCAGCAGTTACTCAGGGGGCTCTGGAAACACCATATATTTT. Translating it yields CASSYSGGSGNTIYF.

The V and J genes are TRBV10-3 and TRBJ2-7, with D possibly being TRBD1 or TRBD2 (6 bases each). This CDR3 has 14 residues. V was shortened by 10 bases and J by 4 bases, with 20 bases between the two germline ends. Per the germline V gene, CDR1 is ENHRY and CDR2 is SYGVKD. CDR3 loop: CATRGQGTIYEQYV. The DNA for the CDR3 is TGTGCCACCCGGGGGCAGGGGACAATTTACGAGCAGTACGTC.

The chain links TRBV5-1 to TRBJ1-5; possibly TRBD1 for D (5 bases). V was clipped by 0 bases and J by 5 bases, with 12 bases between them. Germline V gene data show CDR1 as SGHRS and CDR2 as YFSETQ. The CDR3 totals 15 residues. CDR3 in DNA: TGCGCCAGCAGCTTGGAGCCCCGGGGGGATCAGCCCCAGCATTTT. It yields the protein CASSLEPRGDQPQHF.

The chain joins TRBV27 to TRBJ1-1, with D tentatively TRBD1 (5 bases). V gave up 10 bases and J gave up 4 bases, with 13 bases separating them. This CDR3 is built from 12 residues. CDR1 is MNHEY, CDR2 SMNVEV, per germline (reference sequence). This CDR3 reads CATEGRGTEAFF. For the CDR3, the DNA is TGTGCCACCGAGGGGAGAGGCACTGAAGCTTTCTTT.

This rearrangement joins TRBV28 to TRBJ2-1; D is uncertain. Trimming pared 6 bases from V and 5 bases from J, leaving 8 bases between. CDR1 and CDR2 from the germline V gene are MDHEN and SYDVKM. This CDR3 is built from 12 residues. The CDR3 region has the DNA TGTGCCAGCAGCCGATATAACAATGAGCAGTTCTTC. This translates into CASSRYNNEQFF. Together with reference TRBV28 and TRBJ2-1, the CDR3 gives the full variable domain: DVKVTQSSRYLVKRTGEKVFLECVQDMDHENMFWYRQDPGLGLRLIYFSYDVKMKEKGDIPEGYSVSREKKERFSLILESASTNQTSMYLCASSRYNNEQFFGPGTRLTVL.

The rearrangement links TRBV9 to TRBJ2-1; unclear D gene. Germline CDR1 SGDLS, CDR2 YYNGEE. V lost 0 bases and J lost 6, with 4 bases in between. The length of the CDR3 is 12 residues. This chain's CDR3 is CASSVDPNEQFF. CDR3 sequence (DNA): TGTGCCAGCAGCGTAGACCCCAATGAGCAGTTCTTC. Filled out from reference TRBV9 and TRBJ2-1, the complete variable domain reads DSGVTQTPKHLITATGQRVTLRCSPRSGDLSVYWYQQSLDQGLQFLIQYYNGEERAKGNILERFSAQQFPDLHSELNLSSLELGDSALYFCASSVDPNEQFFGPGTRLTVL.

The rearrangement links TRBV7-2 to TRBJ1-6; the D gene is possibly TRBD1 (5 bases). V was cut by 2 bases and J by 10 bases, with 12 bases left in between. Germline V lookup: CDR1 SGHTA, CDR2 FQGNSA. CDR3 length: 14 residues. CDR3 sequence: CASSLSQGESPLHF. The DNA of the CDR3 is TGTGCCAGCAGCTTAAGTCAGGGAGAATCACCCCTCCACTTT.

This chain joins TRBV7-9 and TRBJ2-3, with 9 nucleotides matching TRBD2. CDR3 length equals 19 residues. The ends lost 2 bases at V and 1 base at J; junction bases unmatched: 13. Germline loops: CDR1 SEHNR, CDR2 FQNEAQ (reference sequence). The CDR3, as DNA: TGTGCCAGCAGCTTATTAGGCGGGGGGGCCGGATGGGGCACAGATACGCAGTATTTT. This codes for CASSLLGGGAGWGTDTQYF.

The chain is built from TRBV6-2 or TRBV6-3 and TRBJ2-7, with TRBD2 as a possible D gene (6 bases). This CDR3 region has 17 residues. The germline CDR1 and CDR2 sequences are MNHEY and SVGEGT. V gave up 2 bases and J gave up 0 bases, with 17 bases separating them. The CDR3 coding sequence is TGTGCCAGCAGTTACCCCCTGAATCCCGGGAGCTCCTACGAGCAGTACGTC. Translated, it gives CASSYPLNPGSSYEQYV.

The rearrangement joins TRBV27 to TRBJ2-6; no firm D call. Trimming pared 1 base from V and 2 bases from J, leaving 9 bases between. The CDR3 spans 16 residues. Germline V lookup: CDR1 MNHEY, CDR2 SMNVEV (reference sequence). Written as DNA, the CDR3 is TGTGCCAGCAGTTTATTCTTGGGTGCTGGGGCCAACGTCCTGACTTTC. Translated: CASSLFLGAGANVLTF.

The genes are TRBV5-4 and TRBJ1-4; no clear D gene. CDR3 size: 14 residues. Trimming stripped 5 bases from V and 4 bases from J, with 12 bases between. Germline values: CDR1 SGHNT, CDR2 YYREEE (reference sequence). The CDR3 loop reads CASRADTSNEKLFF. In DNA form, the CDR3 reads TGTGCCAGCAGGGCCGACACGAGTAATGAAAAACTGTTTTTT.

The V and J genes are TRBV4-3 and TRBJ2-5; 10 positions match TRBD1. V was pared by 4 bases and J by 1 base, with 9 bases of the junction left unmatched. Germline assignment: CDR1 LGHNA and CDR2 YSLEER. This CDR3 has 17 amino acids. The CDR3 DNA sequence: TGCGCCAGCAGCCGGACAGGGGGATTTCCTTCCCAAGAGACCCAGTACTTC. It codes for CASSRTGGFPSQETQYF.

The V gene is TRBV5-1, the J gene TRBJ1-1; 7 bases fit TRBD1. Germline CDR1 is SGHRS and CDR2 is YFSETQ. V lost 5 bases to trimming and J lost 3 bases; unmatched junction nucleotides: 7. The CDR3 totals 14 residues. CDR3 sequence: CASRLTGPDTEAFF. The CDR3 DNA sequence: TGCGCCAGCAGGCTGACAGGGCCTGACACTGAAGCTTTCTTT.

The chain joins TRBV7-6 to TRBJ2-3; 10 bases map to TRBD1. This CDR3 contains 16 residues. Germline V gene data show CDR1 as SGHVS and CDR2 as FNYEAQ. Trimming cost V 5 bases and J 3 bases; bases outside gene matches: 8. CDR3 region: CASSLSGQGGTDTQYF. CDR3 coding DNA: TGTGCCAGCAGCCTTAGTGGACAGGGGGGGACAGATACGCAGTATTTT.

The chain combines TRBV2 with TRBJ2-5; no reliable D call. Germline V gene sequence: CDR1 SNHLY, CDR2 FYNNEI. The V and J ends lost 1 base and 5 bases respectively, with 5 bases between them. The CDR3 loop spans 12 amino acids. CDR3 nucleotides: TGTGCCAGCAGTGAAGTGGTGGAGACCCAGTACTTC. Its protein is CASSEVVETQYF.